This TCR beta chain was recovered during a study of cytomegalovirus exposure and HLA in healthy donors. Study results and caveats: Rarity held for most TCR sequences, but there were some public TCRs that occurred in many donors. In a later analysis, HLA-C alleles had the fewest associated TCRs, DRB1 alleles the most.

The CDR3 runs 15 residues. CDR1 SGHAT and CDR2 FQNNGV come from the germline V gene. The V and J ends lost 1 base and 1 base respectively, with 10 bases between them. The study ran its PCR with 60 Vbeta and 13 Jbeta primers. TCRdb keeps only in-frame clones here, not all; method: immunoSEQ multiplex PCR. The profile covers about 130,000 clones, with 60% to 80% appearing a single time and 2% to 2.5% taken by the ten largest. Only a few counts were recorded for this clone. Its antigen is unidentified. V usage is TRBV11-2 and J usage is TRBJ1-1, with D maybe TRBD1 (6 bases). This TCR was recovered from a man aged 25-45 years in good health and CMV-seronegative. The sequenced sample consisted of PBMCs. The CDR3 spells CASSLGLQGNTEAFF. In DNA, the CDR3 is TGTGCCAGCAGCTTAGGCCTACAGGGGAACACTGAAGCTTTCTTT.